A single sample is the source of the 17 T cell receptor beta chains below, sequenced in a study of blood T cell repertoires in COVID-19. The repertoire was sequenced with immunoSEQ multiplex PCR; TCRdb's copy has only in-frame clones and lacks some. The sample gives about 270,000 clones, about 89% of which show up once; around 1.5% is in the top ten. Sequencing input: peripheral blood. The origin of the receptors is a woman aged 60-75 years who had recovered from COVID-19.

For the CDR3, the DNA is TGTGCCAGCAGCCCACGACTAGCGGGGGGTGGTGAGCAGTTCTTC. The encoded protein is CASSPRLAGGGEQFF. The gene calls are TRBV11-1 and TRBJ2-1; 13 nucleotides match TRBD2. After removal of 5 bases from V and 9 bases from J, the junction contained 7 bases not matched to a gene. CDR1 and CDR2 (germline): SGHAT, FQDESV (reference sequence). The CDR3 runs 15 residues. The full variable domain, rest sourced from reference TRBV11-1 and TRBJ2-1, is EAEVAQSPRYKITEKSQAVAFWCDPISGHATLYWYRQILGQGPELLVQFQDESVVDDSQLPKDRFSAERLKGVDSTLKIQPAELGDSAMYLCASSPRLAGGGEQFFGPGTRLTVL.

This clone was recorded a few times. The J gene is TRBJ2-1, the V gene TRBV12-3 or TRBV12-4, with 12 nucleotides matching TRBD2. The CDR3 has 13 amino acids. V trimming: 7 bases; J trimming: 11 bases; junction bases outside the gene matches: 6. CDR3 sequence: CASTRLAGDQQFF. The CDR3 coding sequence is TGTGCCAGCACCAGACTAGCGGGGGACCAGCAGTTCTTC.

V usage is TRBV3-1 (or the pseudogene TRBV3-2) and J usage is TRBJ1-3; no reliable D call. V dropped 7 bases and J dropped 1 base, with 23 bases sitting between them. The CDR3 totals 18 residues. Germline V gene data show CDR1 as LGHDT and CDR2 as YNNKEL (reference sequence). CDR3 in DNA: TGTGCCAGCACCTTAAACTACGGGGAGGGCATGTCTGGAAACACCATATATTTT. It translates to CASTLNYGEGMSGNTIYF.

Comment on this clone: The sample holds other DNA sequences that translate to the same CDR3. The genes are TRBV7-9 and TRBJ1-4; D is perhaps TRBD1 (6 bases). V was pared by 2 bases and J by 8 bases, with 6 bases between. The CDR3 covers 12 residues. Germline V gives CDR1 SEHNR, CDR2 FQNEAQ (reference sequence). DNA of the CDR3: TGTGCCAGCAGCTTACAGGGGGAAAAACTGTTTTTT. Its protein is CASSLQGEKLFF.

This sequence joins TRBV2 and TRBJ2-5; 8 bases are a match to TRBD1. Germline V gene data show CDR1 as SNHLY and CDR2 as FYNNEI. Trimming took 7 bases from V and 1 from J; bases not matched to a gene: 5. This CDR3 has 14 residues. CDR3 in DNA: TGTGCCAGCAATCCGGACAGGGCCCAAGAGACCCAGTACTTC. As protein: CASNPDRAQETQYF.

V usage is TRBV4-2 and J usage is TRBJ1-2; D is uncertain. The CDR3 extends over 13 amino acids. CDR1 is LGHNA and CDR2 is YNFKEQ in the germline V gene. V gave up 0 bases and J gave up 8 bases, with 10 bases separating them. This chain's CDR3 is CASSQEVARGYTF. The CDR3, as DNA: TGTGCCAGCAGCCAAGAAGTGGCCAGGGGCTACACCTTC.

The CDR3 nucleotides read TGTGCCAGTAGTATGGGTCGGCAGGGCCTGAGGGAGCAGTACTTC. Translated: CASSMGRQGLREQYF. The rearrangement uses TRBV19 and TRBJ2-7; TRBD1 might be the D (5 bases). V gave up 3 bases and J gave up 7 bases, with 19 bases separating them. Germline CDR1 and CDR2: LNHDA and SQIVND (reference sequence). CDR3 length: 15 amino acids.

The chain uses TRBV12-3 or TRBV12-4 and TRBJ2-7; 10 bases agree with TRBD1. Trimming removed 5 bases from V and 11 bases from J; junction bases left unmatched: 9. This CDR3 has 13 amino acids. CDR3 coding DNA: TGTGCCAGCAGTCAGGACAGGGGGTTTGGAAAGTACTTC. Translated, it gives CASSQDRGFGKYF.

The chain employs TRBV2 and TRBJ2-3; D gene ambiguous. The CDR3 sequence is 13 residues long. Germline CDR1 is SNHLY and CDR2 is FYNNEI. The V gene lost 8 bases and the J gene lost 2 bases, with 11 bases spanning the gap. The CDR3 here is CASSNRFTDTQYF. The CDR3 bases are TGTGCCAGCTCCAACAGATTCACAGATACGCAGTATTTT.

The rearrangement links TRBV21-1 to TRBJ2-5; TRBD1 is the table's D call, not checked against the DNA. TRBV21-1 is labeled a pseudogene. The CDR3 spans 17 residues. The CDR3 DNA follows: TGTGCCAGCAGCCACTCAGGGCGGAACGGCGGCCAAGAGACCCAGTACTTC. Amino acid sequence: CASSHSGRNGGQETQYF.

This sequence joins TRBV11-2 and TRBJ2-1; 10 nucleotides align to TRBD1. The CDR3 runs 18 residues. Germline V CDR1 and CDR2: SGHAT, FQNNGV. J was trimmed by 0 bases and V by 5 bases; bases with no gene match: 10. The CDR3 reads CASSADRGPRFSYNEQFF. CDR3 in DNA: TGTGCCAGCAGCGCCGACAGGGGGCCCAGATTCTCCTACAATGAGCAGTTCTTC.

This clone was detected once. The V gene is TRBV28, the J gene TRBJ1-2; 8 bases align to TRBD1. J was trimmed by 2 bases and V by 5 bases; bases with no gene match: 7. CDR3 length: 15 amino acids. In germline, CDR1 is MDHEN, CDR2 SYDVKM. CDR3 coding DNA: TGTGCCAGCAGTACCACAGGGGGAAGCAACTATGGCTACACCTTC. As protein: CASSTTGGSNYGYTF.

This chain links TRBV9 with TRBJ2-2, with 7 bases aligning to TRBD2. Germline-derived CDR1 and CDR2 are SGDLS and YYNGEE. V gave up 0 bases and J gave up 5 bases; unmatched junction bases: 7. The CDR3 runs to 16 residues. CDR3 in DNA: TGTGCCAGCAGCGTAGATCCGGGGGGTATAACCGGGGAGCTGTTTTTT. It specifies CASSVDPGGITGELFF. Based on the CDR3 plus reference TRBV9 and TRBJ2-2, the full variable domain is DSGVTQTPKHLITATGQRVTLRCSPRSGDLSVYWYQQSLDQGLQFLIQYYNGEERAKGNILERFSAQQFPDLHSELNLSSLELGDSALYFCASSVDPGGITGELFFGEGSRLTVL.

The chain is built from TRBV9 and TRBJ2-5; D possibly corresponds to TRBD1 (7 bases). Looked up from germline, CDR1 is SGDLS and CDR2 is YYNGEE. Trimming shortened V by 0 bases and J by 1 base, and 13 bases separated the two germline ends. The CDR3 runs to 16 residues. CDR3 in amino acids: CASSVVEGAIQETQYF. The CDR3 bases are TGTGCCAGCAGCGTAGTGGAGGGGGCCATCCAAGAGACCCAGTACTTC.

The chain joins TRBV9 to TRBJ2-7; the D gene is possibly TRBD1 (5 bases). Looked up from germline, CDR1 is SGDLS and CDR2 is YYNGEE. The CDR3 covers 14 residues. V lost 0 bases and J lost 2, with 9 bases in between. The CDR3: CASSVAGKTYEQYF. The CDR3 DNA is TGTGCCAGCAGCGTAGCAGGGAAAACCTACGAGCAGTACTTC. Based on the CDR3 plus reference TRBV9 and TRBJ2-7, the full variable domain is DSGVTQTPKHLITATGQRVTLRCSPRSGDLSVYWYQQSLDQGLQFLIQYYNGEERAKGNILERFSAQQFPDLHSELNLSSLELGDSALYFCASSVAGKTYEQYFGPGTRLTVT.

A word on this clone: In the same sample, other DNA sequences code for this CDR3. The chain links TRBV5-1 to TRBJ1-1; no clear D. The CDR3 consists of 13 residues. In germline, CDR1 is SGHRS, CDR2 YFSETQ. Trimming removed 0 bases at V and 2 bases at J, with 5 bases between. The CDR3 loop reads CASSLAVNTEAFF. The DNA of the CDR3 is TGCGCCAGCAGCTTGGCAGTTAACACTGAAGCTTTCTTT.

This CDR3 reads CASSFGVASSYNSPLHF. As DNA, the CDR3 is TGTGCCAGCAGTTTTGGTGTCGCGAGCTCCTATAATTCACCCCTCCACTTT. The J gene is TRBJ1-6, the V gene TRBV27, with D unclear. Germline V gives CDR1 MNHEY, CDR2 SMNVEV (reference sequence). The CDR3 runs 17 residues. Trimming removed 3 bases from V and 0 bases from J, with 12 bases in between.